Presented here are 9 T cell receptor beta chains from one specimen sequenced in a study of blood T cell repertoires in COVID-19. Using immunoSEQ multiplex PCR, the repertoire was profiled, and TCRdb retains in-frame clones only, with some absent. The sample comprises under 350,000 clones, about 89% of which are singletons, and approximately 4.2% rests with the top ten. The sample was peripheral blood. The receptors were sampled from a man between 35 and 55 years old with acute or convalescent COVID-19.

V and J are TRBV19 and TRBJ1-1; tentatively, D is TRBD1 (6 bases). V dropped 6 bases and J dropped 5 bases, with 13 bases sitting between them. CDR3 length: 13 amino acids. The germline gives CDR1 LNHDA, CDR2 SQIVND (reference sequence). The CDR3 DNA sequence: TGTGCCAGTAGAAGAGGGAGGGGGACTGAAGCTTTCTTT. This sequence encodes CASRRGRGTEAFF.

CDR3: CASSFGTSGDIYEQYF. The CDR3 bases are TGTGCCAGCAGCTTCGGTACTAGCGGGGACATCTACGAGCAGTACTTC. The rearrangement links TRBV7-6 to TRBJ2-7; TRBD2 matches at 10 bases. Germline lookup yields CDR1 SGHVS and CDR2 FNYEAQ. With 3 bases clipped from V and 3 bases from J, the junction kept 8 bases outside the gene matches. The CDR3 spans 16 residues.

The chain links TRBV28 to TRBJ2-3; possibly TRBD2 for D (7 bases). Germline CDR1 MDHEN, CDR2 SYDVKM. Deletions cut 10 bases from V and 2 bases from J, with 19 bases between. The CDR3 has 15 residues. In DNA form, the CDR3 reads TGTGCCACTCGTCGGGGGGCCGCCTTCACAGATACGCAGTATTTT. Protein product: CATRRGAAFTDTQYF.

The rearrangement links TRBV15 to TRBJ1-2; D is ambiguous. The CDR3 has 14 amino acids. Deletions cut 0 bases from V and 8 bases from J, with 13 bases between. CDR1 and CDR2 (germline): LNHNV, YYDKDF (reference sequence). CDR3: CATSRDLGRQGYTF. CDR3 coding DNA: TGTGCCACCAGCAGAGATCTGGGCCGGCAAGGCTACACCTTC. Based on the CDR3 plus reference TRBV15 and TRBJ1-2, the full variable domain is DAMVIQNPRYQVTQFGKPVTLSCSQTLNHNVMYWYQQKSSQAPKLLFHYYDKDFNNEADTPDNFQSRRPNTSFCFLDIRSPGLGDTAMYLCATSRDLGRQGYTFGSGTRLTVV.

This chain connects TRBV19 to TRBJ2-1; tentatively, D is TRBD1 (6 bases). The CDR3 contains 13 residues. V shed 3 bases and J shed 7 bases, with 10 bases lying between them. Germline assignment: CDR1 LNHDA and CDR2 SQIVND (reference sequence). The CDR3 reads CASSIDQGNEQFF. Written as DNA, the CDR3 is TGTGCCAGTAGTATCGACCAGGGGAATGAGCAGTTCTTC.

CDR3 protein: CASSLGSSGPHEQFF. CDR3 bases: TGTGCCAGCAGTCTAGGGTCTAGCGGACCCCATGAGCAGTTCTTC. The chain uses TRBV28 and TRBJ2-1, with 7 nucleotides matching TRBD2. CDR1 and CDR2 from the germline V gene are MDHEN and SYDVKM. V lost 5 bases to trimming and J lost 8 bases; unmatched junction nucleotides: 12. This CDR3 has 15 amino acids.

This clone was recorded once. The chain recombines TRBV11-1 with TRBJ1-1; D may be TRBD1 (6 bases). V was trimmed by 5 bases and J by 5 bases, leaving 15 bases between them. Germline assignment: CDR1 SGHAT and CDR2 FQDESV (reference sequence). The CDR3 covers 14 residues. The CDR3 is CASSLQGQGTEAFF. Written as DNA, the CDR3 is TGTGCCAGCAGCCTACAGGGACAAGGGACTGAAGCTTTCTTT.

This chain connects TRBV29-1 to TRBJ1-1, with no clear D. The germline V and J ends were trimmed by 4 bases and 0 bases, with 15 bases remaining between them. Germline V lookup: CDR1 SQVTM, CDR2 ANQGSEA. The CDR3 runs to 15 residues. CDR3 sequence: CSVGAAPTMNTEAFF. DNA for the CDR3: TGCAGCGTTGGGGCAGCTCCGACCATGAACACTGAAGCTTTCTTT.

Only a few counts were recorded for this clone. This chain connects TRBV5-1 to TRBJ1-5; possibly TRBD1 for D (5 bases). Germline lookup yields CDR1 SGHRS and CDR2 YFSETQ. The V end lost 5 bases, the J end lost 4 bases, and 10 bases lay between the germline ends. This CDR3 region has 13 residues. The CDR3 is CASSKEGNQPQHF. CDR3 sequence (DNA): TGCGCCAGCAGTAAGGAGGGGAATCAGCCCCAGCATTTT.